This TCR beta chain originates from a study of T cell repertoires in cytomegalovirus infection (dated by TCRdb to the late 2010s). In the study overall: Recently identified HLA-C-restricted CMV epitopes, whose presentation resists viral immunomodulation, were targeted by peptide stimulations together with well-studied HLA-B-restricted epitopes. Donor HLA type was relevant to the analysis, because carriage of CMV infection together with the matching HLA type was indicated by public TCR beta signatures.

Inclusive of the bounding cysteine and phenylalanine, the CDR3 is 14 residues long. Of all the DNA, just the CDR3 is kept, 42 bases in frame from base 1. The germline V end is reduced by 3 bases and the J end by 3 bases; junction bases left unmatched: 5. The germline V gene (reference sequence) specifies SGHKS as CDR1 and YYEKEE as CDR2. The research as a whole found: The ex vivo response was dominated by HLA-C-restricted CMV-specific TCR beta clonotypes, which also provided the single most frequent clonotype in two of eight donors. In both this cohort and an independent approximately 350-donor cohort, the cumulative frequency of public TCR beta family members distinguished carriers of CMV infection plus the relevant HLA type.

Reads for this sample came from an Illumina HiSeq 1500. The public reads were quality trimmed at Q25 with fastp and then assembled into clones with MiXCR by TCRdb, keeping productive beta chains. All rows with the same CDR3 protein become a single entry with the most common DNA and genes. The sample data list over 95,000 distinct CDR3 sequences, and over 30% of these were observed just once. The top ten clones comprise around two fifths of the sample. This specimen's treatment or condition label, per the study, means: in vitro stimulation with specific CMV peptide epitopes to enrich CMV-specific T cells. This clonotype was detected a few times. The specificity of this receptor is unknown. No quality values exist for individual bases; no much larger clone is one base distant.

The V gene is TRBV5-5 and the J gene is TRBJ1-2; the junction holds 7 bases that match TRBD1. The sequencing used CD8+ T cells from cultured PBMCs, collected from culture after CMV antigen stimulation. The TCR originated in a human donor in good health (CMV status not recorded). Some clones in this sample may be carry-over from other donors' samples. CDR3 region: CASSSEGADYGYTF. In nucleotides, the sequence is TGTGCCAGCAGCTCTGAGGGGGCCGACTATGGCTACACCTTC.